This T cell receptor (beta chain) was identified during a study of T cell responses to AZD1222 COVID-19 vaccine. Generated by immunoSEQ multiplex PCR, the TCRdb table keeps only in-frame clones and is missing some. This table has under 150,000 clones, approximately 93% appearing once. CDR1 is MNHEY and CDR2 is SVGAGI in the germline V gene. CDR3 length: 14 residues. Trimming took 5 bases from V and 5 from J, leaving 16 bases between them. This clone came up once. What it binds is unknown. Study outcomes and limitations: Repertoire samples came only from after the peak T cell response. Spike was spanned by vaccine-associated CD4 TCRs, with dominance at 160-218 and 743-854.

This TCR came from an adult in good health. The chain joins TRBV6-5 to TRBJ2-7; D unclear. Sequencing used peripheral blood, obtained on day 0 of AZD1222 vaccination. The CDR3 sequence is CASSPLRRRDEQYF. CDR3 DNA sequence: TGTGCCAGCAGTCCGTTGAGGCGCCGGGACGAGCAGTACTTC.